This TCR beta chain derives from a study of vaccination effects on CD4 cells after COVID-19. Assay used: immunoSEQ multiplex PCR; TCRdb lists only in-frame clones, some missing. The sample holds 52,000 or so clones, about two thirds seen once. Points on this clone: Its antigen is unknown.

Peptide-pool stimulation followed by sequencing identified expanded antigen-specific CD4+ clonotypes in the ViraFEST assay. Researchers isolated CD4+ T cells once 9 to 11 days of culture had elapsed. Absence of prior SARS-CoV-2 infection characterized the vaccine recipients, who showed negative nucleocapsid antibodies. Germline V gene lookup returns CDR1 MDHEN and CDR2 SYDVKM. Trimming pared 3 bases from V and 1 base from J, leaving 9 bases between. The CDR3 is 14 amino acids. This receptor was obtained from a human donor who received a COVID-19 vaccine. The gene calls are TRBV28 and TRBJ1-2, with a tentative D call TRBD1 (5 bases). Material: CD4+ T cells from PBMCs cultured with SARS-CoV-2 spike peptides, obtained before COVID-19 vaccination. The CDR3 DNA reads as TGTGCCAGCAGTTTGGGGCACATTAACTATGGCTACACCTTC. This codes for CASSLGHINYGYTF.